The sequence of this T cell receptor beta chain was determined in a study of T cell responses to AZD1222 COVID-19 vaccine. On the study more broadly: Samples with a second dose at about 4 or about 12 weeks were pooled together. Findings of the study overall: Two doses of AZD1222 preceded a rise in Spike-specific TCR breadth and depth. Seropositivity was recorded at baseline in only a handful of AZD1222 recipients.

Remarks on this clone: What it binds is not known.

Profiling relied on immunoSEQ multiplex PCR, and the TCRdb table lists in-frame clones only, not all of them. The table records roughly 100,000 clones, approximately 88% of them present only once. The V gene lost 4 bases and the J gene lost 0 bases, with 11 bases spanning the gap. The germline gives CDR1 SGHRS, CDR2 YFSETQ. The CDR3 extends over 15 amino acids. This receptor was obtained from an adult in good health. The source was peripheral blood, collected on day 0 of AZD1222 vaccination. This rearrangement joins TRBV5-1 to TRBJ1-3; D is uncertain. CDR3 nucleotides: TGCGCCAGCAGCCAGGACGGCAGCTCTGGAAACACCATATATTTT. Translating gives CASSQDGSSGNTIYF.